The clone carrying this T cell receptor (beta chain) was detected only a few times. The data stem from a study of T cells in Graves' hyperthyroidism and ophthalmopathy. RNA transcripts were the template for amplifying TCR beta CDR3 regions. HTBI primers were used for first-round RT-PCR of the TCR CDR3. MiXCR, run by TCRdb on the multiplex PCR reads, gives a single entry per CDR3 protein. The data hold hundreds of thousands of distinct CDR3 sequences, with 46% observed a single time. Germline V lookup: CDR1 SGHRS, CDR2 YFSETQ. CDR3 length equals 16 residues. V trimming: 0 bases; J trimming: 1 base; junction bases outside the gene matches: 5.

This chain joins TRBV5-1 and TRBJ1-1; TRBD1 agrees at 8 bases. This clonotype originated in a woman between 18 and 29 years old with Graves' hyperthyroidism. Specimen: peripheral blood or thyroid tissue (not recorded which). The CDR3 coding sequence is TGCGCCAGCAGCTTGGCAGGGGGCGCCGGGAACACTGAAGCTTTCTTT. Its translation: CASSLAGGAGNTEAFF.